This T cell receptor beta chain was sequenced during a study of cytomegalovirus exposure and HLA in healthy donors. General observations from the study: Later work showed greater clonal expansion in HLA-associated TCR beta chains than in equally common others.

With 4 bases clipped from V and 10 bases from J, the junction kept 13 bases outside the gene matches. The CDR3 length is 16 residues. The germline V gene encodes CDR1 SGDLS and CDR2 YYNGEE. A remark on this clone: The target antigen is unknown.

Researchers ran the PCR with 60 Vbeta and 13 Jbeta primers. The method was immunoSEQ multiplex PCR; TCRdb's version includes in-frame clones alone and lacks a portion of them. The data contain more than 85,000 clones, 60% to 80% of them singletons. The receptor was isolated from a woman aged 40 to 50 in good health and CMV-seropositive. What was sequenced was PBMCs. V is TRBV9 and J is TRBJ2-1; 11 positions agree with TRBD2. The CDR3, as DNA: TGTGCCAGCAGCATACACCCGGGACTAGCGGCCGCCGAGCAGTTCTTC. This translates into CASSIHPGLAAAEQFF.